This record looks at one T cell receptor (beta chain) sequence and its context. The sample belongs to a study of blood T cell repertoires in COVID-19. Overall study context: The United States, Italy and Spain supplied acute and convalescent COVID-19 samples. Sample material is recorded as cDNA or gDNA derived from T cells, B-cell-depleted T cells, or PBMCs.

With 5 bases clipped from V and 4 bases from J, the junction kept 8 bases outside the gene matches. Germline V lookup: CDR1 MDHEN, CDR2 SYDVKM. The CDR3 extends over 15 amino acids. Authors' methods: Reference gene primers were amplified, and this amplification served to estimate nucleated cell counts. Repertoires were generated with immunoSEQ multiplex PCR, while TCRdb's copy carries only in-frame clones and drops some. V and J calls plus clone size are reproduced from that table; the DNA served to infer D and trimming. The table shows tens of thousands of clones, with around 82% occurring only once.

This TCR came from a human donor in a cohort sampled during active COVID-19. The V and J genes are TRBV28 and TRBJ1-2, with TRBD1 matching 9 bases. The specimen sequenced was peripheral blood. The CDR3 bases are TGTGCCAGCAGTAGTCCCGGGACAGGGCGCTATGGCTACACCTTC. This gives the protein CASSSPGTGRYGYTF.